The clone carrying this T cell receptor (beta chain) appeared a single time. Antigen unknown. The table came from immunoSEQ multiplex PCR; TCRdb's copy has only in-frame clones and leaves some out. In the table there are about 31,000 clones, more than 75% of which are singletons. These data come from a study of CD4 T cells in relation to SARS-CoV-2 and coronaviruses. The V and J ends lost 2 bases and 4 bases, in that order; junction bases with no gene match: 3. The germline V gene encodes CDR1 SGHRS and CDR2 YFSETQ. The length of the CDR3 is 15 residues. This clonotype was sampled from an adult with COVID-19. The V call is TRBV5-1, the J call TRBJ2-1; 10 bases fit TRBD2. Sequencing was done on a sample of memory CD4+ T cells from PBMCs, cultured in vitro. Here the CDR3 reads CASSFRTSGYNEQFF. CDR3 coding DNA: TGCGCCAGCAGCTTCAGGACTAGCGGTTACAATGAGCAGTTCTTC.